This T cell receptor (beta chain) was identified during a study of T-cell reconstitution after alpha-beta-depleted transplantation in children. This clonotype was recorded many times. Its specificity is not known. Study-wide results and limits: As was reported, about two months after transplant, alpha-beta T cells came from several hundred expanded graft clones.

This CDR3 comprises 16 residues. V shed 7 bases, J shed 7 bases, and the junction held 13 bases outside the gene matches. CDR1 is MNHEY, CDR2 SVGAGI, per germline. A library of TCRbeta sequences, prepared with unique molecular identifiers, was generated. TCRdb reprocessed the PCR reads with MiXCR, giving one entry per CDR3 protein. The table records about 140,000 distinct CDR3 sequences, about 8.8% of them present only once. The sequenced sample was PBMCs, mostly from graft donor cells, obtained 180 days after TCRalphabeta/CD19-depleted stem cell transplant. This chain uses TRBV6-5 with TRBJ2-7; 13 bases map to TRBD2. The receptor's source is a female patient aged 2-15 years who had a stem cell transplant for congenital amegakaryocytic thrombocytopenia, so the T cells may come from the graft donor. CDR3 region: CASTLRTSGRVGEQYF. In DNA, the CDR3 is TGTGCCAGCACCCTACGGACTAGCGGGAGAGTTGGGGAGCAGTACTTC.